One and the same sample provided the 11 T cell receptor beta chains below, sequenced in a study of T cells in Graves' hyperthyroidism and ophthalmopathy. Amplified TCR beta CDR3 regions derived from RNA transcripts. A first-round RT-PCR of the TCR CDR3 used the HTBI primer set. TCRdb itself ran the multiplex PCR reads through MiXCR, one entry per CDR3 protein. The sample lists approximately 95,000 distinct CDR3 sequences, about 40% occurring once. Sequencing was done on a sample of peripheral blood or thyroid tissue (not recorded which). All receptors derive from a woman younger than 45 with Graves' hyperthyroidism.

As to this clonotype: One end of the junction does not line up with germline, which may come from a read error. The V and J genes are TRBV7-9 and TRBJ1-6; 7 bases fit TRBD1. Germline values: CDR1 SEHNR, CDR2 FQNEAQ (reference sequence). CDR3 length equals 11 residues. The CDR3 sequence is CTSSFGQAVHF. The CDR3 DNA sequence: TGTACCAGCAGCTTCGGACAGGCGGTCCACTTC.

Many counts were recorded for this clonotype. J is TRBJ1-6 and V is TRBV4-1; a possible D gene is TRBD1 (5 bases). Germline V lookup: CDR1 MGHRA, CDR2 YSYEKL. The CDR3 loop spans 16 amino acids. V was trimmed by 2 bases and J by 7 bases, leaving 15 bases between them. Here the CDR3 reads CASSQLHRGLNSPLHF. CDR3 sequence (DNA): TGCGCCAGCAGCCAATTACACCGGGGGTTAAATTCACCCCTCCACTTT.

Worth noting for this clonotype: A much larger clone sits a single nucleotide away, making a read error possible. The rearrangement links TRBV25-1 to TRBJ2-3; no definite D call. CDR1 is MGHDK and CDR2 is SYGVNS in the germline V gene. V lost 6 bases and J 8 bases, leaving 9 bases between the germline ends. The CDR3 is 11 residues long. The CDR3, as DNA: TGTGCCAGCAGCACGACGGGTACGCAGTATTTT. Translated: CASSTTGTQYF.

V and J are TRBV28 and TRBJ1-3, with D possibly TRBD1 on 5 matching bases. V dropped 7 bases and J dropped 5 bases, with 15 bases sitting between them. Germline V gene lookup returns CDR1 MDHEN and CDR2 SYDVKM. The CDR3 contains 14 residues. CDR3 in DNA: TGTGCCAGCACCAAGGCGGGACTACGAAACACCATATATTTT. This sequence encodes CASTKAGLRNTIYF.

Notes on this clonotype: A junction end diverges from the germline sequence, so it may reflect a read error. This chain links TRBV7-2 with TRBJ2-7; 10 positions match TRBD2. The CDR3 runs to 14 residues. Per germline, CDR1 SGHTA and CDR2 FQGNSA. CDR3 in DNA: TGTGCCAGCGGCTCAAGCGGGAGGGCCTACGAGCAGCACTTC. Translated: CASGSSGRAYEQHF.

As to this clonotype: The junction and the germline gene differ at one end; a read error may be behind it. The gene calls are TRBV7-8 and TRBJ2-2; TRBD1 matches 7 bases. There are 13 residues in the CDR3. Germline V CDR1 and CDR2: SGHVS, FQNEAQ. CDR3 sequence (DNA): TGCGCAGAGGGACAGACGAACACCGGGGAGCTGTTTTTT. Protein sequence: CAEGQTNTGELFF. The variable domain in full, with the rest retrieved from reference TRBV7-8 and TRBJ2-2, is GAGVSQSPRYKVAKRGQDVALRCDPISGHVSLFWYQQALGQGPEFLTYFQNEAQLDKSGLPSDRFFAERPEGSVSTLKIQRTQQEDSAVYLCAEGQTNTGELFFGEGSRLTVL.

This clonotype occurred many times. The rearrangement joins TRBV7-8 to TRBJ1-2; D is undetermined. The V gene's germline CDR1 is SGHVS and CDR2 FQNEAQ. V was pared by 0 bases and J by 3 bases, with 8 bases between. This CDR3 is built from 14 residues. The CDR3 nucleotides are TGTGCCAGCAGCTTAGCGTCGAGGTACTATGGCTACACCTTC. Translating gives CASSLASRYYGYTF.

This clonotype was seen many times. The V call is TRBV20-1, the J call TRBJ1-1; no reliable D call. Per germline, CDR1 DFQATT and CDR2 SNEGSKA (reference sequence). V was cut by 4 bases and J by 5 bases, with 11 bases left in between. There are 12 residues in the CDR3. CDR3 loop: CSAIIPGTEAFF. CDR3 nucleotide sequence: TGCAGTGCTATCATCCCGGGGACTGAAGCTTTCTTT.

The V call is TRBV2, the J call TRBJ2-3; 11 nucleotides agree with TRBD2. The CDR3 is 16 amino acids. With 6 bases clipped from V and 5 bases from J, the junction kept 10 bases outside the gene matches. Germline CDR1 SNHLY, CDR2 FYNNEI. CDR3 nucleotides: TGTGCCAGCAGGCTCATACTAGCGGGAGTTGAAGATACGCAGTATTTT. Translated, it gives CASRLILAGVEDTQYF. The full variable domain, with the rest looked up from reference TRBV2 and TRBJ2-3, is EPEVTQTPSHQVTQMGQEVILRCVPISNHLYFYWYRQILGQKVEFLVSFYNNEISEKSEIFDDQFSVERPDGSNFTLKIRSTKLEDSAMYFCASRLILAGVEDTQYFGPGTRLTVL.

This clonotype was seen repeatedly, ten times or more. This rearrangement joins TRBV5-6 to TRBJ2-5, with D uncertain. The germline V gene encodes CDR1 SGHDT and CDR2 YYEEEE. The length of the CDR3 is 12 residues. The V and J ends lost 2 bases and 4 bases respectively, with 6 bases between them. CDR3 sequence reads: CASSFFTETQYF. The CDR3 nucleotides read TGTGCCAGCAGCTTCTTCACAGAGACCCAGTACTTC.

The rearrangement links TRBV7-2 to TRBJ2-7; the match to TRBD2 covers 12 bases. The CDR3 covers 14 residues. V was clipped by 2 bases and J by 7 bases; unmatched bases: 3. The germline CDR1 and CDR2 sequences are SGHTA and FQGNSA. The DNA for the CDR3 is TGTGCCAGCAGCTTATGGGGACTAGCGGGTGAGCAGTACTTC. Protein product: CASSLWGLAGEQYF.